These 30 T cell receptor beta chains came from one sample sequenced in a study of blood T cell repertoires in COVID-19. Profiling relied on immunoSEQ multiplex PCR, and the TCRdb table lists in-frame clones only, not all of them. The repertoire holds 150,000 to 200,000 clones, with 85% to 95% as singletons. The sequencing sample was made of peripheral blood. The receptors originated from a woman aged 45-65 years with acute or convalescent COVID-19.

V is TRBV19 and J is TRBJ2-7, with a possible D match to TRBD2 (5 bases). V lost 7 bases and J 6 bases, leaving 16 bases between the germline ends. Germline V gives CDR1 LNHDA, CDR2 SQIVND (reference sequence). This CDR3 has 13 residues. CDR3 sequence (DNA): TGTGCCAGTAACGGCAGAAGAGGGTCCGAGCAGTACTTC. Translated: CASNGRRGSEQYF.

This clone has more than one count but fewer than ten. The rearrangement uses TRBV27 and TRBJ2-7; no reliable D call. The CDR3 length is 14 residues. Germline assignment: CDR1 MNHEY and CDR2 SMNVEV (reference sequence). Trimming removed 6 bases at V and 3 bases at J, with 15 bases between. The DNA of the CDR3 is TGTGCCAGCAGCCTACGTTGGTCCCACTACGAGCAGTACTTC. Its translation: CASSLRWSHYEQYF.

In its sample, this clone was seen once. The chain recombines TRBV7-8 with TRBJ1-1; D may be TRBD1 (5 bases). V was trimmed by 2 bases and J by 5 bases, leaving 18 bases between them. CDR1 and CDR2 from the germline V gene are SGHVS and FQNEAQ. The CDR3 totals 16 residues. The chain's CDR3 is CASSLWDSPRGTEAFF. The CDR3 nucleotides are TGTGCCAGCAGCTTATGGGACTCACCCCGAGGGACTGAAGCTTTCTTT. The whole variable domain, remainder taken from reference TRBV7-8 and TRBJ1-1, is GAGVSQSPRYKVAKRGQDVALRCDPISGHVSLFWYQQALGQGPEFLTYFQNEAQLDKSGLPSDRFFAERPEGSVSTLKIQRTQQEDSAVYLCASSLWDSPRGTEAFFGQGTRLTVV.

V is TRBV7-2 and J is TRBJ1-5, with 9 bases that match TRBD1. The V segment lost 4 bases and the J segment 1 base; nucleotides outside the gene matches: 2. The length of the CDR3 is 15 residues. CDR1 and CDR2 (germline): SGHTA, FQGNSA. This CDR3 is CASSSDRGSNQPQHF. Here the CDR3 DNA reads TGTGCCAGCAGCTCGGACAGGGGCAGCAATCAGCCCCAGCATTTT.

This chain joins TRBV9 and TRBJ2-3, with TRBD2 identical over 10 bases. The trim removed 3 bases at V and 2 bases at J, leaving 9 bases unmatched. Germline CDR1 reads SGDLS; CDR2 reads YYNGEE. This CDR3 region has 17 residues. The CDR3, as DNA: TGTGCCAGCAGCGAAAAGAGCGGGAGGGTCGTCACAGATACGCAGTATTTT. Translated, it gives CASSEKSGRVVTDTQYF.

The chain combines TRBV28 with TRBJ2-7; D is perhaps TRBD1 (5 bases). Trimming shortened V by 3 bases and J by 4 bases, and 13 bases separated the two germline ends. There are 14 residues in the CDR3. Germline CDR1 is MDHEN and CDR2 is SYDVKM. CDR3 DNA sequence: TGTGCCAGCAGTTTGTGGACAAGCTCTTACGAGCAGTACTTC. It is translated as CASSLWTSSYEQYF.

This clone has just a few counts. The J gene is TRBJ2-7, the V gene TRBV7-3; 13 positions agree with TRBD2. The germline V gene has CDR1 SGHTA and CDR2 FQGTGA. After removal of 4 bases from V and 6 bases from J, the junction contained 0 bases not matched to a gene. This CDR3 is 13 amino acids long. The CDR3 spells CASSWTSGSEQYF. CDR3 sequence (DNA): TGTGCCAGCAGCTGGACTAGCGGGAGCGAGCAGTACTTC.

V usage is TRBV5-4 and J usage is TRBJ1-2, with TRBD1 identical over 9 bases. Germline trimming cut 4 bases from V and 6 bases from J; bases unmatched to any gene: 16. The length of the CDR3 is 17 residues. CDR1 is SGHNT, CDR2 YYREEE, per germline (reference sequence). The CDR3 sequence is CASSRTPTGGVEDGYTF. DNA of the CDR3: TGTGCCAGCAGCCGAACCCCAACAGGGGGCGTCGAGGATGGCTACACCTTC.

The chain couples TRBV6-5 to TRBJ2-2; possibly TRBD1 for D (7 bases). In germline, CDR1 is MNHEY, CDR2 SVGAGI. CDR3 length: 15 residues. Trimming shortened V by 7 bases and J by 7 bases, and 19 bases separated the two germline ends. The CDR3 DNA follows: TGTGCCAGCACCGATTACAGGGGAGGCGTCGGGGAGCTGTTTTTT. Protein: CASTDYRGGVGELFF.

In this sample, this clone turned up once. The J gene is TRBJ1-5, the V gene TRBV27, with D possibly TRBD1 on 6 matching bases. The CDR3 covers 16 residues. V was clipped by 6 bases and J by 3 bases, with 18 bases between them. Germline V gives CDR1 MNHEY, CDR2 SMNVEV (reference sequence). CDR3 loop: CASRSSVQGPNQPQHF. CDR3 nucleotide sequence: TGTGCCAGCAGATCTTCCGTACAGGGACCCAATCAGCCCCAGCATTTT.

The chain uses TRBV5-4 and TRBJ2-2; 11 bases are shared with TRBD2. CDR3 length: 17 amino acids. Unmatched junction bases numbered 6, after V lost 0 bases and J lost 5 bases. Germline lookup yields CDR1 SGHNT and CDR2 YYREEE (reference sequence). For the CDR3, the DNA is TGTGCCAGCAGCTTGGTTCGGCTAGCGGGAGGAACCGGGGAGCTGTTTTTT. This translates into CASSLVRLAGGTGELFF.

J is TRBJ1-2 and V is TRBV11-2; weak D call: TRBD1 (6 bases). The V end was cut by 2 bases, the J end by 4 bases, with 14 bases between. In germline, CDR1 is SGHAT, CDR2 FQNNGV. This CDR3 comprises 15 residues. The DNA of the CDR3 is TGTGCCAGCAGCTTATTGCGGACAGAAGCCTATGGCTACACCTTC. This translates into CASSLLRTEAYGYTF.

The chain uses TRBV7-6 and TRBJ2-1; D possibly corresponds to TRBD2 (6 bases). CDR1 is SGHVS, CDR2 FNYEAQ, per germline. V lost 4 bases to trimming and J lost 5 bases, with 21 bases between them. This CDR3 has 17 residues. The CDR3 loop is CASSSAGTQVADNEQFF. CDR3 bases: TGTGCCAGCAGCTCTGCGGGGACCCAAGTAGCAGACAATGAGCAGTTCTTC. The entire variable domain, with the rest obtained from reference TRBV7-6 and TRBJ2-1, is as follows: GAGVSQSPRYKVTKRGQDVALRCDPISGHVSLYWYRQALGQGPEFLTYFNYEAQQDKSGLPNDRFSAERPEGSISTLTIQRTEQRDSAMYRCASSSAGTQVADNEQFFGPGTRLTVL.

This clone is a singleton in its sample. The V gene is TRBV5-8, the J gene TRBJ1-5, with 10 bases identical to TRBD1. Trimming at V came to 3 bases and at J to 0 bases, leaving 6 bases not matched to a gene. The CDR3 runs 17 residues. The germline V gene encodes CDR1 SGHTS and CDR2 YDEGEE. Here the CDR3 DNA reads TGTGCCAGCAGCTCAGGAGACAGGGGGCATAGCAATCAGCCCCAGCATTTT. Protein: CASSSGDRGHSNQPQHF.

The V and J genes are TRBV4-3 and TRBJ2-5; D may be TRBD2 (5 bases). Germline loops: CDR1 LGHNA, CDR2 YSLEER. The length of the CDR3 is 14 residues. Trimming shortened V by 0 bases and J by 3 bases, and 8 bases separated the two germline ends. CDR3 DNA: TGCGCCAGCAGCCAAGATGAGGGAGAAGAGACCCAGTACTTC. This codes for CASSQDEGEETQYF.

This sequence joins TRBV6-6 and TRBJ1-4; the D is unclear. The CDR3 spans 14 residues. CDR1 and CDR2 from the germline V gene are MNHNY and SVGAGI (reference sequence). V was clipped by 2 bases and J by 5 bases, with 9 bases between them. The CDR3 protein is CASSYRQENEKLFF. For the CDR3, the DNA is TGTGCCAGCAGTTACAGACAAGAGAATGAAAAACTGTTTTTT.

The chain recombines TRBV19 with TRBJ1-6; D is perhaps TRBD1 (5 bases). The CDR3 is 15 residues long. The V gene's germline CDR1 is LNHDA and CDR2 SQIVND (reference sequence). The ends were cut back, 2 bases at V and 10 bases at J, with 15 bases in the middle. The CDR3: CASSIMGQGVSPLHF. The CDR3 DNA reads TGTGCCAGTAGTATAATGGGGCAGGGTGTGTCACCCCTCCACTTT.

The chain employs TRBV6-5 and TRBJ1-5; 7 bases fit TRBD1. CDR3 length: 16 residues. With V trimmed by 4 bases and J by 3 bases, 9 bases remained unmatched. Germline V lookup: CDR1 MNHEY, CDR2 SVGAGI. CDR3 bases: TGTGCCAGCAGTTCTAAAAGACAGGGTCTCAATCAGCCCCAGCATTTT. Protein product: CASSSKRQGLNQPQHF.

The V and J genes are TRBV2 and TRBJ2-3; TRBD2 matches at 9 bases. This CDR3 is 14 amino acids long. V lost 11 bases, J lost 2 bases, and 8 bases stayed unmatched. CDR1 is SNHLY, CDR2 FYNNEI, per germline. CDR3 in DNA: TGTGCCGGATCTAGCGGGGTTATCACAGATACGCAGTATTTT. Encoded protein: CAGSSGVITDTQYF.

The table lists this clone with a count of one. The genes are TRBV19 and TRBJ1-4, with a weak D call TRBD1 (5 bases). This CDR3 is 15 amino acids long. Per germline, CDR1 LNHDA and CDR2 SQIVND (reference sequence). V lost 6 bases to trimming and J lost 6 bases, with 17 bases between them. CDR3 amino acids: CASSPIDSLDEKLFF. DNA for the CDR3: TGTGCCAGTAGCCCTATCGACAGCTTAGATGAAAAACTGTTTTTT.

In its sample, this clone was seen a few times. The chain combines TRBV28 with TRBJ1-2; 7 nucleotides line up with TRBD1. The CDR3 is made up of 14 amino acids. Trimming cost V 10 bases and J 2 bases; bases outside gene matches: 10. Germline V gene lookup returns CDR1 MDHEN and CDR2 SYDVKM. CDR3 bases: TGTGCCACATTAGGGACAGTAAAAAACTATGGCTACACCTTC. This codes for CATLGTVKNYGYTF.

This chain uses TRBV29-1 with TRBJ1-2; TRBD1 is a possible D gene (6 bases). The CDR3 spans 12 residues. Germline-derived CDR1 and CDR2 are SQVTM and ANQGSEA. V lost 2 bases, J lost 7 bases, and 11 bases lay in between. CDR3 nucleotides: TGCAGCGTTGAATTGGGGGGGCGTGGCTACACCTTC. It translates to CSVELGGRGYTF. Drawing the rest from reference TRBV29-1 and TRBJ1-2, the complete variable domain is SAVISQKPSRDICQRGTSLTIQCQVDSQVTMMFWYRQQPGQSLTLIATANQGSEATYESGFVIDKFPISRPNLTFSTLTVSNMSPEDSSIYLCSVELGGRGYTFGSGTRLTVV.

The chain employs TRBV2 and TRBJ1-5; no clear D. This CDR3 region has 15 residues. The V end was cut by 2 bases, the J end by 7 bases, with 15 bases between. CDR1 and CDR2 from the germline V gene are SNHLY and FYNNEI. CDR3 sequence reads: CASSEKRVGGQPQHF. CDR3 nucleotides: TGTGCCAGCAGTGAAAAGAGGGTGGGCGGGCAGCCCCAGCATTTT.

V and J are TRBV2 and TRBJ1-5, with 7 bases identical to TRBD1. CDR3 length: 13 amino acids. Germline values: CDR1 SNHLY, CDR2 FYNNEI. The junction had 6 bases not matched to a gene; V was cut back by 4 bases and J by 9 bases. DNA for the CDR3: TGTGCCAGCAGTGGGGACAGCGGAGGGCCCCAGCATTTT. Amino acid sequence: CASSGDSGGPQHF.

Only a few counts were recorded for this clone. The DNA for the CDR3 is TGTGCCATCACTCCGGCAGGCTCCTACGAGCAGTACTTC. This translates into CAITPAGSYEQYF. The chain has TRBV10-3 and TRBJ2-7; D uncertain. The CDR3 consists of 13 residues. The germline V gene encodes CDR1 ENHRY and CDR2 SYGVKD. Between the trimmed V and J ends, which lost 7 bases and 0 bases, there was a span of 10 bases.

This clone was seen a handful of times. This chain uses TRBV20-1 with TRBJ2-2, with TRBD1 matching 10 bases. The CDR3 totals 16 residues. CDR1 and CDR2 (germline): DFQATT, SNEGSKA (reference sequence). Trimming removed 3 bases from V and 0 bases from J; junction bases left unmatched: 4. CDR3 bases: TGCAGTGCTAGTCTGGGGACAGGGGCGAACACCGGGGAGCTGTTTTTT. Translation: CSASLGTGANTGELFF.

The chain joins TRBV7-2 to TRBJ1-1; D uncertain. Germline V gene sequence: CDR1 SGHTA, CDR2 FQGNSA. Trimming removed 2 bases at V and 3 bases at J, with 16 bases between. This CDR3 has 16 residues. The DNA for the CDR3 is TGTGCCAGCAGCTTAAGCCGAGGACTTATCGACACTGAAGCTTTCTTT. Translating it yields CASSLSRGLIDTEAFF.

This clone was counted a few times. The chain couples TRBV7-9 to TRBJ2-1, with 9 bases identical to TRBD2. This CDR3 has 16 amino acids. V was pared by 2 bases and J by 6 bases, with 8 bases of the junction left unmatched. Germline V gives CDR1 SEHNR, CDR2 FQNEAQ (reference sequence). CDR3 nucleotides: TGTGCCAGCAGCTTATTAGCGGGAGTAGCCACCAATGAGCAGTTCTTC. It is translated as CASSLLAGVATNEQFF.

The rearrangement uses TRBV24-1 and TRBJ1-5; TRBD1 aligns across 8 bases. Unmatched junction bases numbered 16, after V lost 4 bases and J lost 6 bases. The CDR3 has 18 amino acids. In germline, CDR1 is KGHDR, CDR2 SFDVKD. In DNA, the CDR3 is TGTGCCACCAGTGACTCCCCTCACCGGACAGGGAAGGGTCAGCCCCAGCATTTT. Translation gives CATSDSPHRTGKGQPQHF.

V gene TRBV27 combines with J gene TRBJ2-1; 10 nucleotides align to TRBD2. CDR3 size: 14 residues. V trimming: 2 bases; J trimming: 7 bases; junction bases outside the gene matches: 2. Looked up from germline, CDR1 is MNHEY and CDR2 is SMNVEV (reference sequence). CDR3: CASSLLAGANEQFF. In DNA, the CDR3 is TGTGCCAGCAGTTTACTAGCGGGAGCGAATGAGCAGTTCTTC.